The 20 T cell receptor beta chains reported below all come from one sample, sequenced in a study of T-cell memory formation after mild COVID-19 (dated by TCRdb to about 2021). Library method: 5' RACE. Instrument used: Illumina NovaSeq 6000. Through fastp at Q25 and MiXCR, TCRdb rebuilt clones from the public reads, retaining in-frame beta chains. A single entry per CDR3 protein holds the most common genes and DNA from its merged rows. The sample profile shows roughly 600,000 distinct CDR3 sequences; more than 15% of them were found once. The ten largest clones add up to about 12% of the sample. The specimen was PBMCs or a T cell subset sorted from them (not recorded which). These TCRs come from an adult woman who had mild COVID-19 (a few samples of this study predate the infection). The sample titles of this study are shuffled in the database, so cell type and time point are left out; the donor was told from shared clones.

This clonotype was counted a few times. This sequence joins TRBV7-9 and TRBJ2-1, with D hard to call. This CDR3 spans 12 amino acids. Germline V gives CDR1 SEHNR, CDR2 FQNEAQ (reference sequence). Deletions cut 0 bases from V and 12 bases from J, with 9 bases between. CDR3 bases: TGTGCCAGCAGCTTAGCCCGGAAAAGGCAGTTCTTC. Translated, it gives CASSLARKRQFF.

The sample holds a few counts of this clonotype. The genes are TRBV7-6 and TRBJ1-2; 9 bases fit TRBD1. The CDR3 has 16 amino acids. V lost 0 bases to trimming and J lost 6 bases; unmatched junction nucleotides: 8. CDR1 is SGHVS and CDR2 is FNYEAQ in the germline V gene. CDR3 amino acids: CASSLALGDRVNGYTF. CDR3 sequence (DNA): TGTGCCAGCAGCTTAGCGCTGGGGGACAGGGTAAATGGCTACACCTTC.

This clonotype was seen a few times. The chain combines TRBV4-1 with TRBJ2-1; the D gene is possibly TRBD2 (6 bases). This CDR3 contains 16 residues. Between the trimmed V and J ends, which lost 4 bases and 4 bases, there was a span of 17 bases. CDR1 and CDR2 (germline): MGHRA, YSYEKL. DNA for the CDR3: TGCGCCAGCAGCCGGGGGGAAGGGGATCTTTACAATGAGCAGTTCTTC. The encoded protein is CASSRGEGDLYNEQFF.

The V gene is TRBV2, the J gene TRBJ1-1, with 8 bases matching TRBD1. CDR3 size: 16 residues. The J segment lost 0 bases and the V segment lost 7 bases, leaving 10 bases of the junction unmatched. Germline values: CDR1 SNHLY, CDR2 FYNNEI. The CDR3 DNA is TGTGCCAGCAATACGGACAGGGACTCCCTGAACACTGAAGCTTTCTTT. It yields the protein CASNTDRDSLNTEAFF.

The chain links TRBV12-3 or TRBV12-4 to TRBJ1-1; weak D call: TRBD1 (6 bases). This CDR3 region has 12 residues. Trimming cost V 9 bases and J 4 bases, with 12 bases left between them. The CDR3 DNA sequence: TGTGCCAGTACAGGGTGGAGCACTGAAGCTTTCTTT. Amino acid sequence: CASTGWSTEAFF.

This clonotype was seen more than once but under ten times. The chain uses TRBV4-1 and TRBJ2-1; possible D gene TRBD2, 6 bases. With 1 base removed from V and 10 bases from J, the gap between germline ends came to 8 bases. The CDR3 has 12 amino acids. Germline CDR1 is MGHRA and CDR2 is YSYEKL. CDR3 DNA: TGCGCCAGCAGCCAAGGGGGGAGGGAGCAGTTCTTC. Protein sequence: CASSQGGREQFF.

The chain employs TRBV20-1 and TRBJ2-2; D might be TRBD1 (6 bases). CDR1 and CDR2 (germline): DFQATT, SNEGSKA (reference sequence). This CDR3 is built from 14 residues. Deletions cut 6 bases from V and 0 bases from J, with 11 bases between. The CDR3 DNA is TGCAGTGCCATGGGGACATCGAACACCGGGGAGCTGTTTTTT. This sequence encodes CSAMGTSNTGELFF.

This clonotype was recorded many times. In DNA, the CDR3 is TGTGCCAGCAGTTCGAGGGGGTCTGGCACAGATACGCAGTATTTT. Protein sequence: CASSSRGSGTDTQYF. The chain employs TRBV12-3 or TRBV12-4 and TRBJ2-3; TRBD1 might be the D (6 bases). This CDR3 has 15 residues. V gave up 4 bases and J gave up 1 base, with 12 bases separating them.

The CDR3 coding sequence is TGCGCCAGCAGCCAGCGCGGGGACACGCAGTATTTT. Translating gives CASSQRGDTQYF. The chain uses TRBV4-3 and TRBJ2-3; D is possibly TRBD2 (6 bases). Between the trimmed V and J ends, which lost 3 bases and 9 bases, there was a span of 10 bases. CDR3 length: 12 amino acids. Germline CDR1 and CDR2: LGHNA and YSLEER.

This chain connects TRBV4-1 to TRBJ2-7; 8 bases agree with TRBD1. Losses at the gene ends were 2 bases for V and 1 base for J; bases not matched to a gene: 10. The CDR3 contains 17 residues. From germline, CDR1 is MGHRA and CDR2 YSYEKL. The CDR3 is CASSQLGIRDRSYEQYF. The CDR3 coding sequence is TGCGCCAGCAGCCAACTCGGAATCCGGGACAGGTCCTACGAGCAGTACTTC.

The chain employs TRBV6-2 or TRBV6-3 and TRBJ2-5; D ambiguous. The CDR3 totals 13 residues. Germline assignment: CDR1 MNHEY and CDR2 SVGEGT. Trimming shortened V by 0 bases and J by 5 bases, and 7 bases separated the two germline ends. CDR3 amino acids: CASSYSREETQYF. The CDR3 bases are TGTGCCAGCAGTTACTCGAGAGAGGAGACCCAGTACTTC.

The chain is built from TRBV4-1 and TRBJ1-6; 10 positions match TRBD1. Unmatched junction bases numbered 11, after V lost 6 bases and J lost 12 bases. The germline gives CDR1 MGHRA, CDR2 YSYEKL. The CDR3 length is 15 residues. The CDR3 DNA reads TGCGCCAGCAGTTCGGGACAGGGGCCTGTAGGACCCCTCCACTTT. Its translation: CASSSGQGPVGPLHF.

The chain carries TRBV18 and TRBJ2-7, with D maybe TRBD2 (5 bases). Germline V gene lookup returns CDR1 KGHSH and CDR2 LQKENI. The CDR3 totals 16 residues. Trimming cost V 1 base and J 0 bases, with 13 bases left between them. CDR3 residues: CASSPRIGDSSYEQYF. The CDR3 DNA sequence: TGTGCCAGCTCACCACGGATCGGGGATAGCTCCTACGAGCAGTACTTC.

V usage is TRBV3-1 and J usage is TRBJ2-1; 13 positions agree with TRBD2. The junction had 9 bases not matched to a gene; V was cut back by 4 bases and J by 0 bases. The CDR3 extends over 19 amino acids. The V gene's germline CDR1 is LGHDT and CDR2 YNNKEL (reference sequence). The CDR3: CASSPGLAGSDTSYNEQFF. The CDR3 DNA is TGTGCCAGCAGCCCGGGACTAGCGGGGTCAGACACCTCCTACAATGAGCAGTTCTTC.

The chain links TRBV11-1 to TRBJ2-1; 9 bases line up with TRBD2. CDR1 is SGHAT and CDR2 is FQDESV in the germline V gene (reference sequence). The V and J ends lost 2 bases and 4 bases, in that order; junction bases with no gene match: 6. The CDR3 has 16 amino acids. CDR3 protein: CASSLSRLAGYNEQFF. DNA for the CDR3: TGTGCCAGCAGCTTAAGCAGGCTAGCGGGGTACAATGAGCAGTTCTTC.

The rearrangement links TRBV20-1 to TRBJ2-7; 8 bases agree with TRBD2. The CDR3 totals 14 residues. Germline-derived CDR1 and CDR2 are DFQATT and SNEGSKA (reference sequence). Trimming at V came to 6 bases and at J to 2 bases, leaving 9 bases not matched to a gene. CDR3 residues: CSAPRPGLAYEQYF. The CDR3 coding sequence is TGCAGTGCCCCGAGACCGGGACTAGCCTACGAGCAGTACTTC.

V is TRBV18 and J is TRBJ2-1; maybe TRBD2 (7 bases). V dropped 0 bases and J dropped 9 bases, with 18 bases sitting between them. This CDR3 is built from 16 residues. The germline V gene encodes CDR1 KGHSH and CDR2 LQKENI. DNA of the CDR3: TGTGCCAGCTCACCACCGGTAAGGGGGGGCGCCCGTGAGCAGTTCTTC. It translates to CASSPPVRGGAREQFF.

V usage is TRBV5-1 and J usage is TRBJ2-2; possibly TRBD2 for D (5 bases). The CDR3 is 16 residues long. Between the trimmed V and J ends, which lost 0 bases and 1 base, there was a span of 10 bases. CDR1 is SGHRS and CDR2 is YFSETQ in the germline V gene. CDR3 DNA: TGCGCCAGCAGCTTGGTTGCTAGCCGGAACACCGGGGAGCTGTTTTTT. This sequence encodes CASSLVASRNTGELFF.

This clonotype was counted only a few times. The chain recombines TRBV4-3 with TRBJ2-1; D gene unclear. CDR3 size: 15 residues. Trimming stripped 1 base from V and 0 bases from J, with 7 bases between. Germline CDR1 LGHNA, CDR2 YSLEER. The CDR3 protein is CASSQVEDSYNEQFF. CDR3 sequence (DNA): TGCGCCAGCAGCCAAGTTGAGGACTCCTACAATGAGCAGTTCTTC.

This clonotype turned up a few times. This chain connects TRBV5-6 to TRBJ1-3; D gene unclear. Germline values: CDR1 SGHDT, CDR2 YYEEEE. With 5 bases removed from V and 4 bases from J, the gap between germline ends came to 7 bases. There are 12 residues in the CDR3. As DNA, the CDR3 is TGTGCCAGCAGGGCCGGGGGAAACACCATATATTTT. Its protein product is CASRAGGNTIYF.